This T cell receptor beta chain was identified in a study of shared clonotypes between healthy human individuals. Every one of the donors was a Caucasian adult that lived in Nashville, Tennessee. Germline V lookup: CDR1 SQVTM, CDR2 ANQGSEA. There are 11 residues in the CDR3. Trimming at V came to 6 bases and at J to 8 bases, leaving 3 bases not matched to a gene. A remark on this clone: Its specificity is unknown. The sample holds other DNA sequences that translate to the same CDR3.

Points from the study as a whole: Having only a few donors restricted how much genetic and exposure-history diversity was captured. Clonotypes shared by all four sorted-subset donors had higher generation probabilities than non-shared clonotypes.

In the source study's methods: Filtering differed since immunoSEQ provided only junctions, with no quality scores. Sequenced by immunoSEQ multiplex PCR; TCRdb stores in-frame clones only, minus some. V, J and clone size reflect that table, while D and trimming were determined from the DNA. This sample carries about 2,500,000 clones, approximately 90% of them seen once, and the ten largest clones take roughly 0.15%. Sample: naive CD4+ T cells sorted from blood. Subset indicated: CD45RA+ positively selected. The clonotype comes from a young man in good health. The gene calls are TRBV29-1 and TRBJ2-1; 8 nucleotides line up with TRBD1. In DNA, the CDR3 is TGCAGCGTCGACAGGGGCCATGAGCAGTTCTTC. Its translation: CSVDRGHEQFF.